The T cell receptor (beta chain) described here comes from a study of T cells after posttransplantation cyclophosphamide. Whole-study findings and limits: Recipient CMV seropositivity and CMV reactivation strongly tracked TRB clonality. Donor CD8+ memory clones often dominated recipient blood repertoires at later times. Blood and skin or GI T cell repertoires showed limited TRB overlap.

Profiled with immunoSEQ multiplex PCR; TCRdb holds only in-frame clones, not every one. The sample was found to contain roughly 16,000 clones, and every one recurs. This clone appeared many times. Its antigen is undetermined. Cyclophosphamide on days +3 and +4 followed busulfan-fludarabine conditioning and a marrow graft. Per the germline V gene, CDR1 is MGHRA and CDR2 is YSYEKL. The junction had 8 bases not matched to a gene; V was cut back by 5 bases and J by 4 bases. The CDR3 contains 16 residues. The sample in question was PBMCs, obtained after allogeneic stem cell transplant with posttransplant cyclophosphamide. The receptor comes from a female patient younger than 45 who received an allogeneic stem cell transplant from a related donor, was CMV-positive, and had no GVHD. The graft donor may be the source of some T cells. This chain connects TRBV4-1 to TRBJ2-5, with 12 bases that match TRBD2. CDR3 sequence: CASSTRLAGVGETQYF. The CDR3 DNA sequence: TGCGCCAGCAGCACCCGACTAGCGGGAGTGGGAGAGACCCAGTACTTC.